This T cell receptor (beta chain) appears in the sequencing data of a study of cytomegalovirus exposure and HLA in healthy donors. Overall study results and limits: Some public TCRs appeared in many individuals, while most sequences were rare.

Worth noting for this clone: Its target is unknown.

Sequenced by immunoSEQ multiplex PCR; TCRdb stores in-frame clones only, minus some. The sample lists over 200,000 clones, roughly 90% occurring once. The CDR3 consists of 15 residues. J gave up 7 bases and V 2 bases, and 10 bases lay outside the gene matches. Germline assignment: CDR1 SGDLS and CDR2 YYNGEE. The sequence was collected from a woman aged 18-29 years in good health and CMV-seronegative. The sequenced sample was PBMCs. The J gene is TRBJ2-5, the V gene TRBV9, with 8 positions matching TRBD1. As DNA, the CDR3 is TGTGCCAGCAGCGTGTCAACAGGGGGGTTGTGGACCCAGTACTTC. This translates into CASSVSTGGLWTQYF.